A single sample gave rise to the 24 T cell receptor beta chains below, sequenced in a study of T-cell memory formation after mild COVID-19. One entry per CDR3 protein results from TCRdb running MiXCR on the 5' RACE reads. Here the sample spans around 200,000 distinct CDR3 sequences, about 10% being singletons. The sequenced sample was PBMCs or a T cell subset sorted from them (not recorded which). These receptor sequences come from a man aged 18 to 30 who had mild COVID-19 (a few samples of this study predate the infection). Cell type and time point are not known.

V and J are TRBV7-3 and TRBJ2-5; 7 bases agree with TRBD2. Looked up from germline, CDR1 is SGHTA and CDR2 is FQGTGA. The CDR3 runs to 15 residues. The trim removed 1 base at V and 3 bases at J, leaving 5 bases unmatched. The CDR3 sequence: CASSLNRGVEETQYF. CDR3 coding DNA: TGTGCCAGCAGCTTAAATCGGGGGGTGGAAGAGACCCAGTACTTC.

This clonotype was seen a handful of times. This CDR3 reads CASRMSGAHNEQFF. The CDR3 DNA reads as TGTGCCAGCCGCATGAGCGGGGCCCACAATGAGCAGTTCTTC. The V call is TRBV27, the J call TRBJ2-1; 7 nucleotides agree with TRBD2. The CDR3 contains 14 residues. With 8 bases clipped from V and 5 bases from J, the junction kept 9 bases outside the gene matches. The germline V gene encodes CDR1 MNHEY and CDR2 SMNVEV (reference sequence).

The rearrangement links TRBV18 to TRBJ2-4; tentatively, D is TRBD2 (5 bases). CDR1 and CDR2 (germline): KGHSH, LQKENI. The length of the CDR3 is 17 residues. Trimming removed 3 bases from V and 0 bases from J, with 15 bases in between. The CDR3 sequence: CASSPAIAPLAKNIQYF. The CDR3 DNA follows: TGTGCCAGCTCACCCGCCATAGCGCCTCTAGCCAAAAACATTCAGTACTTC.

CDR3 amino acids: CASSQGQTLQETQYF. The DNA for the CDR3 is TGTGCCAGCAGCCAAGGACAAACTCTCCAGGAGACCCAGTACTTC. The J gene is TRBJ2-5, the V gene TRBV3-1; D unresolved. This CDR3 has 15 residues. Per the germline V gene, CDR1 is LGHDT and CDR2 is YNNKEL (reference sequence). Trimming pared 1 base from V and 5 bases from J, leaving 14 bases between.

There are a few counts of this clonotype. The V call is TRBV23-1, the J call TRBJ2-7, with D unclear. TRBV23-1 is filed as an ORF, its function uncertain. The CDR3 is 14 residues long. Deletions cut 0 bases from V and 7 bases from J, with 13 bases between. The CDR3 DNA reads TGCGCCAGCAGTCAATCGTGCTGGCGTCGTGAGCAGTACGTC. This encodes CASSQSCWRREQYV.

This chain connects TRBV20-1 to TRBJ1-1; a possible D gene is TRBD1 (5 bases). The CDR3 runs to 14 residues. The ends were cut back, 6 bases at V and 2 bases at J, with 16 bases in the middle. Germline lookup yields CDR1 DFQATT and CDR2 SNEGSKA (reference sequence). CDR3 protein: CSAVDFQGNTEAFF. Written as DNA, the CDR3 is TGCAGTGCAGTAGACTTTCAGGGAAACACTGAAGCTTTCTTT.

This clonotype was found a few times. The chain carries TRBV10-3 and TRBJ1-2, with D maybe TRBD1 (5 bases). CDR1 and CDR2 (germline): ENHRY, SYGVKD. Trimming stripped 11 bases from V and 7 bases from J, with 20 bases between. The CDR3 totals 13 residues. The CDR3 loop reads CAGGGGPEFGYTF. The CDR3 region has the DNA TGTGCCGGGGGAGGAGGTCCAGAGTTTGGCTACACCTTC.

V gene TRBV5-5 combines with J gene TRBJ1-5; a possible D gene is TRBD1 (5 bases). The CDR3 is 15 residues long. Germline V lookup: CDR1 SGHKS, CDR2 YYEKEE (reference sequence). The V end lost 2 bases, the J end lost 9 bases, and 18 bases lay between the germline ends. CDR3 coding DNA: TGTGCCAGCAGCTTATACCGGGACTCCCCCAGGCCCCAGCATTTT. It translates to CASSLYRDSPRPQHF.

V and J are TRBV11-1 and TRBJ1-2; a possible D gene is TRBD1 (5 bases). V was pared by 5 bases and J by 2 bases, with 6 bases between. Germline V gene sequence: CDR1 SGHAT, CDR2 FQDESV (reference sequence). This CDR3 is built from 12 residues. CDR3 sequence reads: CASSRDNYGYTF. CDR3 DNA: TGTGCCAGCAGCCGGGACAACTATGGCTACACCTTC.

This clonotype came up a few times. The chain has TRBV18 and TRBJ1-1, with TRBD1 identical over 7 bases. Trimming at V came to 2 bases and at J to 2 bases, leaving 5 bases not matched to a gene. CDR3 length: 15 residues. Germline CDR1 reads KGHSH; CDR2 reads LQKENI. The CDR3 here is CASSPSEGANTEAFF. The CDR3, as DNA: TGTGCCAGCTCACCAAGCGAGGGGGCAAACACTGAAGCTTTCTTT.

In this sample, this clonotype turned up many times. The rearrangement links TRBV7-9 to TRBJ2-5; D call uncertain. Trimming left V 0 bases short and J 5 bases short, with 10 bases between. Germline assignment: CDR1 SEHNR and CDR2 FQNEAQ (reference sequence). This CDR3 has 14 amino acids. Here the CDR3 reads CASSLAVDGETQYF. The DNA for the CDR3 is TGTGCCAGCAGCTTAGCCGTGGACGGGGAGACCCAGTACTTC. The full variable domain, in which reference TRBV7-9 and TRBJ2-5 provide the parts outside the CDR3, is DTGVSQNPRHKITKRGQNVTFRCDPISEHNRLYWYRQTLGQGPEFLTYFQNEAQLEKSRLLSDRFSAERPKGSFSTLEIQRTEQGDSAMYLCASSLAVDGETQYFGPGTRLLVL.

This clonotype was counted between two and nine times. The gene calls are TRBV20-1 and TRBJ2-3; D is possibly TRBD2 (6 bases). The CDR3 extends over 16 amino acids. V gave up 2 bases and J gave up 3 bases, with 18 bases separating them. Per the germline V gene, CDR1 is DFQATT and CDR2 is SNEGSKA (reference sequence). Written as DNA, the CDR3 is TGCAGTGCTAGAAGGGGAGCGGGCACCACGACAGATACGCAGTATTTT. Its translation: CSARRGAGTTTDTQYF.

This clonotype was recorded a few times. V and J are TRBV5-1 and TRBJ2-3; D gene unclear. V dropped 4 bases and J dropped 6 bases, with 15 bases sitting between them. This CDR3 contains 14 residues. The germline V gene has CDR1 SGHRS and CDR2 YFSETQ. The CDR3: CASSRRWLLDTQYF. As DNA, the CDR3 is TGCGCCAGCAGCCGGCGTTGGCTTCTGGATACGCAGTATTTT.

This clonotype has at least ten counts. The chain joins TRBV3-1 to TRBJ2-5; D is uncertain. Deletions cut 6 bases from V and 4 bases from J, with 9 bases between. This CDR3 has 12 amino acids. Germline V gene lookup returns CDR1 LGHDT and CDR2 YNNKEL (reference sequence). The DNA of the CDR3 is TGTGCCAGCAGTCCCGTGGGAGAGACCCAGTACTTC. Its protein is CASSPVGETQYF.

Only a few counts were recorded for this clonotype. The CDR3 spells CASSSGTRNYGYTF. The CDR3 DNA sequence: TGTGCCAGCAGTTCGGGGACACGAAACTATGGCTACACCTTC. The chain combines TRBV7-2 with TRBJ1-2; TRBD1 might be the D (6 bases). The V gene's germline CDR1 is SGHTA and CDR2 FQGNSA. V lost 6 bases to trimming and J lost 2 bases, with 13 bases between them. CDR3 length: 14 residues.

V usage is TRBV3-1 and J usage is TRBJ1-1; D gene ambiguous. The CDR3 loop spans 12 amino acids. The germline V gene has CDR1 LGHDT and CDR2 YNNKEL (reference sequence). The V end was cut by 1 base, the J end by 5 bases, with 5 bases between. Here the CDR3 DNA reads TGTGCCAGCAGCCAAGGGGAGACTGAAGCTTTCTTT. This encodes CASSQGETEAFF.

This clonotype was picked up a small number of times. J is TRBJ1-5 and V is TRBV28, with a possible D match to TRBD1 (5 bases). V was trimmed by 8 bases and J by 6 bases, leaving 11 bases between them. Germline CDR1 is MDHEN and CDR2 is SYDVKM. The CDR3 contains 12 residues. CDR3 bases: TGTGCCAGCCAAAACGGGGGTCAGCCCCAGCATTTT. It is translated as CASQNGGQPQHF.

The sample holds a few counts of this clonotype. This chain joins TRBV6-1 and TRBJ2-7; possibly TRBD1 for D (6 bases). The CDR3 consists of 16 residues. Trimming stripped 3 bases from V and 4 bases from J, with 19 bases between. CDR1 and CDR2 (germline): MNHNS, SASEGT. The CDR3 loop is CASSEDSPTFGYEQYF. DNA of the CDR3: TGTGCCAGCAGTGAGGACAGTCCCACGTTTGGGTACGAGCAGTACTTC.

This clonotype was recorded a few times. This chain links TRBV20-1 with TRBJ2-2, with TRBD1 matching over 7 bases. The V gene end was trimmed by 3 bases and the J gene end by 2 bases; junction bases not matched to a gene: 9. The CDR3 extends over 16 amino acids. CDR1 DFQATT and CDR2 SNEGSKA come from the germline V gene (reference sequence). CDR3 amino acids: CSASRTGTVNTGELFF. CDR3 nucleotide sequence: TGCAGTGCTAGTCGAACCGGGACAGTTAACACCGGGGAGCTGTTTTTT.

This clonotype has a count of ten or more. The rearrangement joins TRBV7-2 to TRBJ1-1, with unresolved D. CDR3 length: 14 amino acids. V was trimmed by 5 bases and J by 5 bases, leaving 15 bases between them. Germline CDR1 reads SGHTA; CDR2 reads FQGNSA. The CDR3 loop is CASSPLASPTEAFF. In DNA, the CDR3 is TGTGCCAGCAGCCCCCTCGCGTCCCCTACTGAAGCTTTCTTT.

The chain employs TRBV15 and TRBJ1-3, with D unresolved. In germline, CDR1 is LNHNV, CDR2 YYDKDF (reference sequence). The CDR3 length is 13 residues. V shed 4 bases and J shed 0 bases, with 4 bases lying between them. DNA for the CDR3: TGTGCCACCAGCACAGCCTCTGGAAACACCATATATTTT. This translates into CATSTASGNTIYF. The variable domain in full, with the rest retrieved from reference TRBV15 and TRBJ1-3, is DAMVIQNPRYQVTQFGKPVTLSCSQTLNHNVMYWYQQKSSQAPKLLFHYYDKDFNNEADTPDNFQSRRPNTSFCFLDIRSPGLGDTAMYLCATSTASGNTIYFGEGSWLTVV.

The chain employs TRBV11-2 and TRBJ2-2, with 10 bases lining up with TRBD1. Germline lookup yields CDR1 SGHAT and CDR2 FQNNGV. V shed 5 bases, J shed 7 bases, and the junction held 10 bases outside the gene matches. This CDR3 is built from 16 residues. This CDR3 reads CASSPWTGGNYGELFF. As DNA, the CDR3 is TGTGCCAGCAGCCCGTGGACAGGGGGAAACTACGGGGAGCTGTTTTTT.

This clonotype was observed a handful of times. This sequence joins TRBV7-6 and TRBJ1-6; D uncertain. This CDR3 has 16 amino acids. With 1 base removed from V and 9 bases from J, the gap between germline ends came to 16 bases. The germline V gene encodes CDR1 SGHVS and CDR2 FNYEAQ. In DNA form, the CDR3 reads TGTGCCAGCAGCTTAGGCGGACCCCGCACGGGTTCACCCCTCCACTTT. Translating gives CASSLGGPRTGSPLHF. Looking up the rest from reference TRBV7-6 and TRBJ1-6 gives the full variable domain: GAGVSQSPRYKVTKRGQDVALRCDPISGHVSLYWYRQALGQGPEFLTYFNYEAQQDKSGLPNDRFSAERPEGSISTLTIQRTEQRDSAMYRCASSLGGPRTGSPLHFGNGTRLTVT.

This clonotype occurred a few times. CDR3 coding DNA: TGTGCCATCAGACCCGGGACAGCGAACACTGAAGCTTTCTTT. The encoded protein is CAIRPGTANTEAFF. This chain links TRBV10-3 with TRBJ1-1; 7 bases match TRBD1. This CDR3 is built from 14 residues. CDR1 and CDR2 (germline): ENHRY, SYGVKD. The ends lost 6 bases at V and 1 base at J; junction bases unmatched: 5.